These T cell receptor beta chains were read from a single sample in a study of cytomegalovirus exposure and HLA in healthy donors. Libraries were prepared by immunoSEQ multiplex PCR; TCRdb keeps only in-frame clonotypes and omits some of them. Among over 200,000 clones, 85% to 90% were seen once, and the ten largest hold roughly 1%. The sequenced sample consisted of PBMCs. The source is a young woman in good health and CMV-seronegative. Each CDR3 is given with its conserved first and last residue. The order of the fields is D gene, J gene, CDR3 length, V gene, clone size, CDR3 protein, CDR3 DNA. A D gene is named only where the DNA matches it firmly. Not all rows give a size; the values are once, few, many and, for expanded clones, a class.

D: -; J: TRBJ2-2; length: 14; V: TRBV2; size: -; CDR3: CASSQEANTGELFF; DNA: TGTGCCAGCAGTCAGGAGGCGAACACCGGGGAGCTGTTTTTT
D: -; J: TRBJ1-1; length: 15; V: TRBV6-1; size: -; CDR3: CASSAGQFGVTEAFF; DNA: TGTGCCAGCAGTGCGGGACAATTCGGCGTAACTGAAGCTTTCTTT
D: -; J: TRBJ2-3; length: 15; V: TRBV7-9; size: -; CDR3: CASSVDWRGTDTQYF; DNA: TGTGCCAGCAGCGTAGACTGGAGGGGCACAGATACGCAGTATTTT
D: -; J: TRBJ2-5; length: 15; V: TRBV13; size: -; CDR3: CASSRRSQGGETQYF; DNA: TGTGCCAGCAGCCGCCGAAGCCAGGGAGGAGAGACCCAGTACTTC
D: TRBD1; J: TRBJ1-1; length: 14; V: TRBV10-3; size: -; CDR3: CATSRTGADTEAFF; DNA: TGTGCCACTTCGAGGACAGGGGCGGACACTGAAGCTTTCTTT
D: TRBD2; J: TRBJ2-1; length: 19; V: TRBV7-2; size: -; CDR3: CASSPQIGVSGRSYNEQFF; DNA: TGTGCCAGCAGCCCCCAAATTGGGGTTAGCGGGAGGTCCTACAATGAGCAGTTCTTC
D: TRBD1; J: TRBJ1-4; length: 15; V: TRBV4-3; size: -; CDR3: CASSHHRGNNEKLFF; DNA: TGCGCCAGCAGCCACCACAGGGGGAATAATGAAAAACTGTTTTTT
D: TRBD1; J: TRBJ2-3; length: 15; V: TRBV30; size: -; CDR3: CAWSARTGHGDTQYF; DNA: TGTGCCTGGAGTGCGAGGACAGGGCACGGAGATACGCAGTATTTT
D: -; J: TRBJ1-1; length: 13; V: TRBV30; size: -; CDR3: CAWSVRRNTEAFF; DNA: TGTGCCTGGAGTGTGCGGAGAAACACTGAAGCTTTCTTT
D: -; J: TRBJ2-7; length: 14; V: TRBV5-1; size: -; CDR3: CASSLDPGSNEQYF; DNA: TGCGCCAGCAGCTTGGATCCGGGAAGCAACGAGCAGTACTTC
D: TRBD1; J: TRBJ1-2; length: 15; V: TRBV5-1; size: -; CDR3: CASSLGTGINYGYTF; DNA: TGCGCCAGCAGCCTAGGGACAGGGATCAACTATGGCTACACCTTC
D: -; J: TRBJ2-5; length: 15; V: TRBV7-2; size: -; CDR3: CASSTRSGSQETQYF; DNA: TGTGCCAGCAGCACAAGAAGCGGGTCCCAAGAGACCCAGTACTTC
D: TRBD2; J: TRBJ2-2; length: 14; V: TRBV19; size: -; CDR3: CASRGSGGSGELFF; DNA: TGTGCCAGTAGAGGTAGCGGGGGGTCCGGGGAGCTGTTTTTT
D: TRBD2; J: TRBJ2-1; length: 17; V: TRBV5-1; size: -; CDR3: CASSSTPSGGFYNEQFF; DNA: TGCGCCAGCAGCTCCACGCCTAGCGGGGGGTTCTACAATGAGCAGTTCTTC
D: -; J: TRBJ1-1; length: 14; V: TRBV5-4; size: -; CDR3: CASSLEQPNTEAFF; DNA: TGTGCCAGCAGCTTGGAACAACCGAACACTGAAGCTTTCTTT
D: -; J: TRBJ1-1; length: 13; V: TRBV9; size: -; CDR3: CASSLTGNTEAFF; DNA: TGTGCCAGCAGCTTAACCGGGAACACTGAAGCTTTCTTT
D: -; J: TRBJ1-2; length: 16; V: TRBV4-1; size: -; CDR3: CASSRIKHRLDYGYTF; DNA: TGCGCCAGCAGCCGAATCAAGCATAGACTCGACTATGGCTACACCTTC
D: TRBD2; J: TRBJ2-7; length: 16; V: TRBV2; size: -; CDR3: CASTRTTSGSSYEQYF; DNA: TGTGCCAGCACCCGTACGACTAGCGGGAGTTCCTACGAGCAGTACTTC
D: -; J: TRBJ2-5; length: 15; V: TRBV9; size: -; CDR3: CASSVQGGFQETQYF; DNA: TGTGCCAGCAGCGTACAGGGGGGTTTCCAAGAGACCCAGTACTTC
D: -; J: TRBJ2-1; length: 15; V: TRBV19; size: -; CDR3: CASSIPVAAYNEQFF; DNA: TGTGCCAGTAGTATTCCTGTAGCGGCCTACAATGAGCAGTTCTTC
D: -; J: TRBJ2-3; length: 14; V: TRBV29-1; size: -; CDR3: CSVDSGSSTDTQYF; DNA: TGCAGCGTTGACAGCGGTTCTAGCACAGATACGCAGTATTTT
D: TRBD2; J: TRBJ2-1; length: 15; V: TRBV5-1; size: -; CDR3: CASSTTSGRYNEQFF; DNA: TGCGCCAGCAGCACGACTAGCGGGAGGTACAATGAGCAGTTCTTC
D: TRBD1; J: TRBJ2-6; length: 22; V: TRBV5-1; size: -; CDR3: CASSLPRRKRTGKQSGANVLTF; DNA: TGCGCCAGCAGCTTGCCTCGTCGTAAACGGACAGGAAAGCAATCTGGGGCCAACGTCCTGACTTTC
D: -; J: TRBJ2-7; length: 16; V: TRBV4-1; size: few; CDR3: CASSQAVLVGGYEQYF; DNA: TGCGCCAGCAGCCAAGCAGTGTTGGTAGGGGGCTACGAGCAGTACTTC
D: -; J: TRBJ1-1; length: 13; V: TRBV7-2; size: once; CDR3: CASQEAGTGGGFF; DNA: TGTGCCAGCCAAGAGGCGGGAACCGGGGGGGGGTTCTTT
D: -; J: TRBJ2-3; length: 13; V: TRBV5-1; size: -; CDR3: CASSGAATDTQYF; DNA: TGCGCCAGCAGCGGGGCAGCCACAGATACGCAGTATTTT
D: -; J: TRBJ2-2; length: 15; V: TRBV7-9; size: few; CDR3: CASSLAGVYTGELFF; DNA: TGTGCCAGCAGCTTAGCGGGAGTTTACACCGGGGAGCTGTTTTTT
D: TRBD1; J: TRBJ2-2; length: 15; V: TRBV25-1; size: -; CDR3: CASSEWDRVAGELFF; DNA: TGTGCCAGCAGTGAATGGGACAGGGTCGCAGGGGAGCTGTTTTTT
D: -; J: TRBJ1-2; length: 15; V: TRBV27; size: -; CDR3: CASSPFGQGVYGYTF; DNA: TGTGCCAGCAGCCCGTTTGGCCAGGGCGTATATGGCTACACCTTC
D: TRBD1; J: TRBJ1-1; length: 15; V: TRBV5-1; size: -; CDR3: CASSLTGGVNTEAFF; DNA: TGCGCCAGCAGCTTAACAGGGGGTGTGAACACTGAAGCTTTCTTT
D: -; J: TRBJ2-7; length: 16; V: TRBV13; size: -; CDR3: CASSTRAAERSREQYF; DNA: TGTGCCAGCAGCACCCGGGCAGCGGAGCGGTCACGCGAGCAGTACTTC
D: -; J: TRBJ2-1; length: 14; V: TRBV5-1; size: -; CDR3: CASSLEGGYNEQFF; DNA: TGCGCCAGCAGCTTAGAAGGGGGTTACAATGAGCAGTTCTTC
D: TRBD2; J: TRBJ2-2; length: 15; V: TRBV5-1; size: -; CDR3: CASSLVAGAAGELFF; DNA: TGCGCCAGCAGCTTGGTAGCGGGAGCGGCCGGGGAGCTGTTTTTT
D: TRBD1; J: TRBJ1-5; length: 15; V: TRBV6-1; size: -; CDR3: CASSVTGGYNQPQHF; DNA: TGTGCCAGCAGTGTAACAGGGGGATACAATCAGCCCCAGCATTTT
D: -; J: TRBJ1-2; length: 17; V: TRBV7-7; size: -; CDR3: CASSHLGARLSVDGYTF; DNA: TGTGCCAGCAGCCACTTGGGGGCGCGCCTATCGGTCGATGGCTACACCTTC
D: TRBD2; J: TRBJ2-7; length: 15; V: TRBV5-4; size: -; CDR3: CASSLLAGGPHEQYF; DNA: TGTGCCAGCAGCTTGCTCGCGGGGGGGCCCCACGAGCAGTACTTC
D: -; J: TRBJ2-5; length: 13; V: TRBV2; size: -; CDR3: CASSGTGQETQYF; DNA: TGTGCCAGCAGTGGAACCGGTCAAGAGACCCAGTACTTC
D: TRBD1; J: TRBJ2-6; length: 16; V: TRBV27; size: -; CDR3: CASSLSADRVANVLTF; DNA: TGTGCCAGCAGTTTATCGGCGGACAGGGTGGCCAACGTCCTGACTTTC
D: -; J: TRBJ2-7; length: 15; V: TRBV7-6; size: once; CDR3: CASSPQTGRTYEQYF; DNA: TGTGCCAGCAGCCCCCAGACAGGACGAACCTACGAGCAGTACTTC
D: -; J: TRBJ1-5; length: 14; V: TRBV7-8; size: -; CDR3: CASSFLYSNQPQHF; DNA: TGTGCCAGCAGCTTCCTATATAGCAATCAGCCCCAGCATTTT
D: -; J: TRBJ2-3; length: 12; V: TRBV10-2; size: few; CDR3: CASSISGDTQYF; DNA: TGCGCCAGCAGTATCTCAGGAGATACGCAGTATTTT
D: TRBD2; J: TRBJ2-3; length: 16; V: TRBV4-2; size: -; CDR3: CASSQAAGGRTDTQYF; DNA: TGTGCCAGCAGCCAAGCTGCGGGAGGGCGAACAGATACGCAGTATTTT
D: TRBD1; J: TRBJ2-7; length: 14; V: TRBV15; size: -; CDR3: CATSRGQGIYEQYF; DNA: TGTGCCACCAGCAGGGGACAGGGAATTTACGAGCAGTACTTC
D: TRBD1; J: TRBJ1-6; length: 16; V: TRBV2; size: -; CDR3: CASSFPGQGHNSPLHF; DNA: TGTGCCAGCAGTTTCCCGGGACAGGGTCATAATTCACCCCTCCACTTT